The source of this T cell receptor (beta chain) is a study of beta chain features in type 1 diabetes. Across the whole study: Healthy donors and patients showed comparable age, gender and cell yields.

Germline V gene sequence: CDR1 MNHEY, CDR2 SVGAGI. The ends lost 9 bases at V and 5 bases at J; junction bases unmatched: 6. The CDR3 has 13 amino acids. CD45RO/CCR7/CD25/CD127/CD95/CD27 separated CD4+ naive, central memory, regulatory and stem cell-like memory cells by sorting. Since all of the isolated RNA was reverse transcribed, expressed TCRB transcripts were what got sequenced. Assay used: immunoSEQ multiplex PCR; TCRdb lists only in-frame clones, some missing. The profile shows 130,000 or so clones, around 8.8% of them singletons. Of note for this clone: The antigen is not known.

Study conclusions and caveats: Significant though moderate, a shortening of TCRB CDR3s appeared in all four CD4+ subsets of Type 1 diabetes patients. Sequencing the cDNA could make cells with high TCR expression show up more than they should.

Sequencing was carried out using central memory CD4+ T cells from blood. The TCR sequence derives from a man younger than 45 with type 1 diabetes. The genes are TRBV6-5 and TRBJ2-3, with TRBD1 matching over 9 bases. The CDR3 DNA reads TGTGCCAGTCAACAGGGGGCGGGAGATACGCAGTATTTT. Amino acids: CASQQGAGDTQYF.